Listed below are T cell receptor beta chains from one sample, sequenced in a study of T-cell memory formation after mild COVID-19. TCRdb re-derived calls from the 5' RACE reads in MiXCR, one entry per CDR3 protein. The sample carries under 450,000 distinct CDR3 sequences, 20% to 25% recorded once. Sequencing input: PBMCs or a T cell subset sorted from them (not recorded which). Receptor source: a man younger than 35 who had mild COVID-19 (a few samples of this study predate the infection). Cell type and time point are not known. Both conserved end residues are part of each CDR3. Each record gives: D gene, J gene, clone size, V gene, CDR3 DNA, CDR3 protein. D genes are given only for firm matches. Clone size is given for some rows only: seen once, a few or many times, or a class if the clone is expanded.

d_call: NA
j_call: TRBJ2-2
clone_size: few
v_call: TRBV7-9
cdr3_nt: TGTGCCAGCAGCTCAACCGGGACGGAGAACACCGGGGAGCTGTTTTTT
cdr3_aa: CASSSTGTENTGELFF

d_call: TRBD1
j_call: TRBJ2-6
clone_size: few
v_call: TRBV4-1
cdr3_nt: TGCGCCAGCAGCCCCGGGACAGGGCTCTCTGGGGCCAACGTCCTGACTTTC
cdr3_aa: CASSPGTGLSGANVLTF

d_call: NA
j_call: TRBJ1-2
clone_size: NA
v_call: TRBV6-2/TRBV6-3
cdr3_nt: TGTGCCAGCAGTTACTCCCTCAGGCCGGGGGGCTACACCTTC
cdr3_aa: CASSYSLRPGGYTF

d_call: NA
j_call: TRBJ2-3
clone_size: NA
v_call: TRBV4-3
cdr3_nt: TGCGCCAGCAGGCCCACATGGGGGGACACAGATACGCAGTATTTT
cdr3_aa: CASRPTWGDTDTQYF

d_call: NA
j_call: TRBJ1-2
clone_size: few
v_call: TRBV5-1
cdr3_nt: TGCGCCAGCAGCTTGGTAGACAGCGCCTATGGCTACACCTTC
cdr3_aa: CASSLVDSAYGYTF

d_call: NA
j_call: TRBJ2-2
clone_size: NA
v_call: TRBV28
cdr3_nt: TGTGCCAGCAGTTTTCCACGGCACACCGGGGAGCTGTTTTTT
cdr3_aa: CASSFPRHTGELFF

d_call: NA
j_call: TRBJ2-3
clone_size: many
v_call: TRBV6-1
cdr3_nt: TGTGCCAGCAGTGAAGCGGGCCCGCCCCAGTATTTT
cdr3_aa: CASSEAGPPQYF

d_call: NA
j_call: TRBJ1-5
clone_size: NA
v_call: TRBV12-3/TRBV12-4
cdr3_nt: TGTGCCAGCAGTCCCCTGACCGCCAGTCAGCCCCAGCATTTT
cdr3_aa: CASSPLTASQPQHF

d_call: NA
j_call: TRBJ2-1
clone_size: few
v_call: TRBV11-2
cdr3_nt: TGTGCCAGCAGCCCCTTGGGGGGCAGGTCCTACAATGAGCAGTTCTTC
cdr3_aa: CASSPLGGRSYNEQFF

d_call: NA
j_call: TRBJ1-6
clone_size: few
v_call: TRBV5-1
cdr3_nt: TGCGCCAGCAGCTTGGCCGGAGTAGGTCGGTCCTATAATTCACCCCTCCACTTT
cdr3_aa: CASSLAGVGRSYNSPLHF

d_call: NA
j_call: TRBJ1-2
clone_size: NA
v_call: TRBV4-2
cdr3_nt: TGTGCCAGCAGCCAAGAAAGCTCAGAAATCTATGGCTACACCTTC
cdr3_aa: CASSQESSEIYGYTF

d_call: TRBD2
j_call: TRBJ2-3
clone_size: few
v_call: TRBV4-3
cdr3_nt: TGCGCCAGCAGCCAAGATGGTAGCGGGGGAACAGATACGCAGTATTTT
cdr3_aa: CASSQDGSGGTDTQYF

d_call: TRBD1
j_call: TRBJ2-7
clone_size: few
v_call: TRBV18
cdr3_nt: TGTGCCAGCTCACCAGGGACAGGGGGGAGCGAGCAGTACTTC
cdr3_aa: CASSPGTGGSEQYF

d_call: NA
j_call: TRBJ2-1
clone_size: many
v_call: TRBV5-1
cdr3_nt: TGCGCCAGCAGCTTGGGGCTTATCTTCGAGCAGTTCTTC
cdr3_aa: CASSLGLIFEQFF

d_call: NA
j_call: TRBJ2-4
clone_size: few
v_call: TRBV11-2
cdr3_nt: TGTGCCAGCAGCCAGGAGGCCAAAAACATTCAGTACTTC
cdr3_aa: CASSQEAKNIQYF

d_call: TRBD1
j_call: TRBJ2-1
clone_size: few
v_call: TRBV5-1
cdr3_nt: TGCGCCAGCAGCCCCCTGGGACAGGGACCATACAATGAGCAGTTCTTC
cdr3_aa: CASSPLGQGPYNEQFF

d_call: NA
j_call: TRBJ2-6
clone_size: many
v_call: TRBV6-1
cdr3_nt: TGTGCCAGCAGTGGACTAGCTGGGGCCAACGTCCTGACTTTC
cdr3_aa: CASSGLAGANVLTF

d_call: TRBD1
j_call: TRBJ1-1
clone_size: NA
v_call: TRBV5-1
cdr3_nt: TGCGCCAGCAACAGGGGACAAAACACTGAAGCTTTCTTT
cdr3_aa: CASNRGQNTEAFF

d_call: NA
j_call: TRBJ1-4
clone_size: few
v_call: TRBV20-1
cdr3_nt: TGCAGGGCTGGCAGCGCTAATGAAAAACTGTTTTTT
cdr3_aa: CRAGSANEKLFF

d_call: NA
j_call: TRBJ1-2
clone_size: NA
v_call: TRBV5-4
cdr3_nt: TGTGCCAGCAGCTTGATACCTTCAGGGGTCGCATATGGCTACACCTTC
cdr3_aa: CASSLIPSGVAYGYTF

d_call: NA
j_call: TRBJ1-1
clone_size: few
v_call: TRBV7-6
cdr3_nt: TGTGCCAGCCGCGGGCCTACGAACACTGAAGCTTTCTTT
cdr3_aa: CASRGPTNTEAFF

d_call: NA
j_call: TRBJ2-1
clone_size: few
v_call: TRBV2
cdr3_nt: TGTGCCAGCTCCTTGACTATCAGCTCCTACAATGAGCAGTTCTTC
cdr3_aa: CASSLTISSYNEQFF

d_call: TRBD1
j_call: TRBJ2-1
clone_size: NA
v_call: TRBV4-1
cdr3_nt: TGCGCCAGCAGCCAAGAGCAGGGGGCGAGTGAGCAGTTCTTC
cdr3_aa: CASSQEQGASEQFF

d_call: TRBD1
j_call: TRBJ1-6
clone_size: few
v_call: TRBV7-3
cdr3_nt: TGTGCCAGCAGCTTGACCGGGACAGGGGATTCACCCCTCCACTTT
cdr3_aa: CASSLTGTGDSPLHF

d_call: NA
j_call: TRBJ1-1
clone_size: NA
v_call: TRBV20-1
cdr3_nt: TGCAGTGCCAAACCGAGTGGGGATGCTTTCTTT
cdr3_aa: CSAKPSGDAFF

d_call: TRBD1
j_call: TRBJ2-7
clone_size: many
v_call: TRBV9
cdr3_nt: TGTGCCAGCAGCGCCCAGACAGGGAGATCTTCCTACGAGCAGTACTTC
cdr3_aa: CASSAQTGRSSYEQYF

d_call: NA
j_call: TRBJ2-5
clone_size: NA
v_call: TRBV12-3/TRBV12-4
cdr3_nt: TGTGCCAGCAGTCCTAAACTTACTCAAGAGACCCAGTACTTC
cdr3_aa: CASSPKLTQETQYF

d_call: NA
j_call: TRBJ2-3
clone_size: many
v_call: TRBV11-2
cdr3_nt: TGTGCCAGCAGCTTGGGTCCGAGCACAGATACGCAGTATTTT
cdr3_aa: CASSLGPSTDTQYF

d_call: TRBD1
j_call: TRBJ1-2
clone_size: NA
v_call: TRBV4-3
cdr3_nt: TGCGCCAGCAGCCAACCGGGACAGGGGGCGGAAGGCTACACCTTC
cdr3_aa: CASSQPGQGAEGYTF

d_call: TRBD1
j_call: TRBJ2-7
clone_size: NA
v_call: TRBV6-2/TRBV6-3
cdr3_nt: TGTGCCAGCAGTTCCATGACAGGGGGCGGGTACGAGCAGTACTTC
cdr3_aa: CASSSMTGGGYEQYF

d_call: TRBD1
j_call: TRBJ2-1
clone_size: many
v_call: TRBV7-9
cdr3_nt: TGTGCCAGCAGCTCCCAATCCGGGACAGGTAGTCCGGAGCAGTTCTTC
cdr3_aa: CASSSQSGTGSPEQFF

d_call: TRBD1
j_call: TRBJ2-1
clone_size: few
v_call: TRBV12-3/TRBV12-4
cdr3_nt: TGTGCCAGCACCCCCGGTGCAGGGGGCTTATATGAGCAGTTCTTC
cdr3_aa: CASTPGAGGLYEQFF

d_call: NA
j_call: TRBJ2-3
clone_size: NA
v_call: TRBV27
cdr3_nt: TGTGCCAGCAGTAATAACCCCTTTCGGGGGCAATATTTT
cdr3_aa: CASSNNPFRGQYF

d_call: NA
j_call: TRBJ1-6
clone_size: NA
v_call: TRBV4-3
cdr3_nt: TGCGCCAGCAGCCAAGTAAGCCGCCCTAGTCTGTATAATTCACCCCTCCACTTT
cdr3_aa: CASSQVSRPSLYNSPLHF

d_call: NA
j_call: TRBJ2-5
clone_size: NA
v_call: TRBV19
cdr3_nt: TGTGCCAGTAGTATAGGAGGCCACCTCTCAGGGACCCAGTACTTC
cdr3_aa: CASSIGGHLSGTQYF

d_call: NA
j_call: TRBJ2-2
clone_size: few
v_call: TRBV4-3
cdr3_nt: TGCGCCAGCAGCCAATCTCACACCCAATCCACCGGGGAGCTGTTTTTT
cdr3_aa: CASSQSHTQSTGELFF

d_call: NA
j_call: TRBJ2-4
clone_size: many
v_call: TRBV4-1
cdr3_nt: TGCGCCAGCAGCCATGCTCCAGGGCGCCGCCGGGGAAACATTCAGTACTTC
cdr3_aa: CASSHAPGRRRGNIQYF

d_call: NA
j_call: TRBJ2-5
clone_size: many
v_call: TRBV7-2
cdr3_nt: TGTGCCAGCAGCTTAGCCAAACGAGAGACCCAGTACTTC
cdr3_aa: CASSLAKRETQYF

d_call: TRBD2
j_call: TRBJ2-5
clone_size: many
v_call: TRBV5-1
cdr3_nt: TGCGCCAGCAGCCCCGGGACTAGCGGCCAAGAGACCCAGTACTTC
cdr3_aa: CASSPGTSGQETQYF

d_call: NA
j_call: TRBJ1-5
clone_size: few
v_call: TRBV9
cdr3_nt: TGTGCCAGCAGCGTAGATCCCCAATCCAAACTCGAACCCCAGCATTTT
cdr3_aa: CASSVDPQSKLEPQHF

d_call: TRBD1
j_call: TRBJ2-3
clone_size: few
v_call: TRBV24-1
cdr3_nt: TGTGCCACCTCCGCCGGGACAGGGAGCACAGATACGCAGTATTTT
cdr3_aa: CATSAGTGSTDTQYF

d_call: NA
j_call: TRBJ2-5
clone_size: NA
v_call: TRBV7-9
cdr3_nt: TGTGCCAGCAGCTTAGGGCTGGCGGGGCCCAACCAAGAGACCCAGTACTTC
cdr3_aa: CASSLGLAGPNQETQYF

d_call: NA
j_call: TRBJ1-5
clone_size: NA
v_call: TRBV12-3/TRBV12-4
cdr3_nt: TGTGCCAGCAGTTTATACCCAGACTATAGCAATCAGCCCCAGCATTTT
cdr3_aa: CASSLYPDYSNQPQHF

d_call: NA
j_call: TRBJ2-3
clone_size: few
v_call: TRBV24-1
cdr3_nt: TGTGCCACCAGTGATAGGGGGAGCCCAGATACGCAGTATTTT
cdr3_aa: CATSDRGSPDTQYF

d_call: NA
j_call: TRBJ1-2
clone_size: NA
v_call: TRBV7-2
cdr3_nt: TGTGCCAGCAGCTTGGGGGCGGATTTTGGCTACACCTTC
cdr3_aa: CASSLGADFGYTF

d_call: NA
j_call: TRBJ2-1
clone_size: few
v_call: TRBV9
cdr3_nt: TGTGCCAGCAGCTTTGAGGGCCTCCCATACAATGAGCAGTTCTTC
cdr3_aa: CASSFEGLPYNEQFF

d_call: TRBD1
j_call: TRBJ2-7
clone_size: many
v_call: TRBV7-2
cdr3_nt: TGTGCCAGCAGAGAAGGGACAGTCGGCTACGAGCAGTACTTC
cdr3_aa: CASREGTVGYEQYF

d_call: NA
j_call: TRBJ2-2
clone_size: few
v_call: TRBV4-1
cdr3_nt: TGCGCCAGCAGCCATGGCAGGGAACTCGCCGGGGAGCTGTTTTTT
cdr3_aa: CASSHGRELAGELFF

d_call: NA
j_call: TRBJ2-5
clone_size: NA
v_call: TRBV7-2
cdr3_nt: TGTGCCAGCAGCTTAGGAGGCCTAAAAGAGACCCAGTACTTC
cdr3_aa: CASSLGGLKETQYF

d_call: TRBD2
j_call: TRBJ2-1
clone_size: NA
v_call: TRBV7-3
cdr3_nt: TGTGCCAGCAGCCCGAGGACTAGCGATCTCAATGAGCAGTTCTTC
cdr3_aa: CASSPRTSDLNEQFF

d_call: NA
j_call: TRBJ2-3
clone_size: NA
v_call: TRBV7-3
cdr3_nt: TGTGCCAGCAGTCTGGGTCACACAGATACGCAGTATTTT
cdr3_aa: CASSLGHTDTQYF